This T cell receptor (beta chain) was obtained from a study of healthy donors' naive CD4 and CD8 T cells. Each TCR library used roughly 490 ng of total RNA and a linear amplification protocol. TCRdb passed the reads through MiXCR, listing each CDR3 protein once. The table has about 200,000 distinct CDR3 sequences, 65% to 75% seen once. V was pared by 5 bases and J by 10 bases, with 5 bases of the junction left unmatched. CDR3 length equals 12 residues. The germline V gene encodes CDR1 ENHRY and CDR2 SYGVKD. Study outcomes and limitations: Chains were not paired, since alpha and beta were sequenced in bulk.

This clonotype appeared once. Its antigen remains unknown. Specimen: naive CD4+ and CD8+ T cells sorted from blood, pooled from several donors. The chain is built from TRBV10-3 and TRBJ2-1, with 7 nucleotides matching TRBD2. The source of this sequence is a pool of human donors in good health; the sample pools cells from several healthy donors. In DNA, the CDR3 is TGTGCCATCAGTCAACTAGCGAGCGAGCAGTTCTTC. Its protein product is CAISQLASEQFF.